This TCR beta chain was observed in a study of neurological immune-mediated disorders. Study-wide results and limits: No clinical or MRI feature was associated with the multiple sclerosis repertoire cluster.

Germline V CDR1 and CDR2: MGHDK, SYGVNS. With 6 bases clipped from V and 4 bases from J, the junction kept 5 bases outside the gene matches. The CDR3 consists of 13 residues. Many counts were recorded for this clonotype. The antigen remains undetermined. The cDNA was synthesized by 5'RACE incorporating 10-nucleotide random UMIs. TCRdb itself ran the 5' RACE reads through MiXCR, one entry per CDR3 protein. The sample lists 100,000 or so distinct CDR3 sequences, 3.5% occurring once. The receptor comes from a woman between 18 and 30 years old with multiple sclerosis. The chain recombines TRBV25-1 with TRBJ1-2; TRBD1 matches 7 bases. The specimen was PBMCs. The CDR3 bases are TGTGCCAGCAGAGGGGGCAGGTTCTATGGCTACACCTTC. Its translation: CASRGGRFYGYTF.